This T cell receptor (beta chain) was obtained from a study of brain metastases from non-small cell lung cancer. Germline V CDR1 and CDR2: SQVTM, ANQGSEA. The CDR3 totals 14 residues. V gave up 3 bases and J gave up 4 bases, with 15 bases separating them. The repertoire was sequenced with immunoSEQ multiplex PCR; TCRdb's copy has only in-frame clones and lacks some. The sample consists of over a thousand clones, 89% of them appearing once. The sequence came from a donor aged 40 or over with non-small cell lung cancer. The V gene is TRBV29-1, the J gene TRBJ2-5; a possible D gene is TRBD1 (5 bases). The sample taken for sequencing was tumor-adjacent normal tissue. CDR3 nucleotides: TGCAGCGTTGACGGTTCAGGGAAGGTAGAGACCCAGTACTTC. The encoded protein is CSVDGSGKVETQYF. Filled out from reference TRBV29-1 and TRBJ2-5, the complete variable domain reads SAVISQKPSRDICQRGTSLTIQCQVDSQVTMMFWYRQQPGQSLTLIATANQGSEATYESGFVIDKFPISRPNLTFSTLTVSNMSPEDSSIYLCSVDGSGKVETQYFGPGTRLLVL.